This T cell receptor beta chain was recovered during a study of blood T cells in healthy people across ages. For the second PCR, which ran for about 7 to 11 cycles, a sample-barcoded 5' primer and a J-beta primer mix were used. One entry per CDR3 protein results from TCRdb running MiXCR on the 5' RACE reads. The sample contains roughly 900,000 distinct CDR3 sequences, 29% of which appear only once. The CDR3 is 18 amino acids. From germline, CDR1 is SEHNR and CDR2 FQNEAQ (reference sequence). V lost 8 bases and J lost 2, with 26 bases in between. The origin of this receptor is a woman aged 80 or older in good health. The sample consisted of blood. The chain joins TRBV7-9 to TRBJ2-3; D gene uncertain. CDR3 residues: CASASARSLTGNTDTQYF. The CDR3 bases are TGTGCCAGCGCCTCTGCTCGTAGTTTGACTGGAAACACAGATACGCAGTATTTT.